The 16 T cell receptor beta chains given below trace back to one sample, sequenced in a study of blood T cell repertoires in COVID-19 (dated by TCRdb to about 2020). Library preparation employed the immunoSEQ multiplex PCR assay. This immuneACCESS table, as held by TCRdb, lists in-frame sequences with V and J called but not all clones. Of the missing ones, under half trace to an unresolved V gene in checked studies; the others have no known cause. Across this sample there are 200,000 or so clones, with 80% to 90% seen only once. Clones ranked in the top ten supply under 3.5% of the sample. Sequences were obtained from peripheral blood. These receptors originate from a man in his 60s with acute or convalescent COVID-19.

This clone was seen only a few times. The chain couples TRBV10-3 to TRBJ1-4; 7 nucleotides line up with TRBD1. The germline CDR1 and CDR2 sequences are ENHRY and SYGVKD. With 8 bases clipped from V and 3 bases from J, the junction kept 0 bases outside the gene matches. This CDR3 has 12 residues. CDR3 DNA sequence: TGTGCCATCGGGACAGCTAATGAAAAACTGTTTTTT. It encodes CAIGTANEKLFF.

The gene calls are TRBV18 and TRBJ2-1; 13 bases line up with TRBD2. CDR1 and CDR2 (germline): KGHSH, LQKENI. CDR3 length: 16 amino acids. The J segment lost 5 bases and the V segment lost 2 bases, leaving 3 bases of the junction unmatched. CDR3 region: CASSPRTSGSNNEQFF. CDR3 sequence (DNA): TGTGCCAGCTCACCAAGGACTAGCGGGAGTAACAATGAGCAGTTCTTC.

A remark on this clone: This specimen includes other DNA sequences encoding the same CDR3. The V call is TRBV7-2, the J call TRBJ2-7, with 12 positions matching TRBD2. V lost 5 bases and J lost 1; bases outside the gene matches: 3. The CDR3 extends over 15 amino acids. Looked up from germline, CDR1 is SGHTA and CDR2 is FQGNSA. CDR3 residues: CASSLGTSGSYEQYF. The CDR3 DNA sequence: TGTGCCAGCAGCCTGGGGACTAGCGGGTCCTACGAGCAGTACTTC. The whole variable domain, remainder taken from reference TRBV7-2 and TRBJ2-7, is GAGVSQSPSNKVTEKGKDVELRCDPISGHTALYWYRQSLGQGLEFLIYFQGNSAPDKSGLPSDRFSAERTGGSVSTLTIQRTQQEDSAVYLCASSLGTSGSYEQYFGPGTRLTVT.

V gene TRBV18 combines with J gene TRBJ1-4; D may be TRBD1 (6 bases). The length of the CDR3 is 17 residues. Between the trimmed V and J ends, which lost 1 base and 7 bases, there was a span of 19 bases. Per germline, CDR1 KGHSH and CDR2 LQKENI. The CDR3, as DNA: TGTGCCAGCTCACCACTTAGGCCGGGGGGCCTTGGTGAAAAACTGTTTTTT. It specifies CASSPLRPGGLGEKLFF. Filled out from reference TRBV18 and TRBJ1-4, the complete variable domain reads NAGVMQNPRHLVRRRGQEARLRCSPMKGHSHVYWYRQLPEEGLKFMVYLQKENIIDESGMPKERFSAEFPKEGPSILRIQQVVRGDSAAYFCASSPLRPGGLGEKLFFGSGTQLSVL.

This clone was observed a few times. CDR3 region: CASSQRGTDTEAFF. The CDR3 region has the DNA TGTGCCAGCAGTCAGAGAGGGACAGACACTGAAGCTTTCTTT. This chain links TRBV7-3 with TRBJ1-1; 7 nucleotides match TRBD1. Germline V CDR1 and CDR2: SGHTA, FQGTGA. V gave up 6 bases and J gave up 3 bases; unmatched junction bases: 7. CDR3 length: 14 amino acids.

This clone has more than one count but fewer than ten. The chain couples TRBV19 to TRBJ2-2, with D perhaps TRBD2 (6 bases). V lost 5 bases and J lost 8, with 15 bases in between. Germline lookup yields CDR1 LNHDA and CDR2 SQIVND (reference sequence). There are 14 residues in the CDR3. As DNA, the CDR3 is TGTGCCAGTAGTCCTGGGCCCGCGGGGGGGGAGCTGTTTTTT. Its protein product is CASSPGPAGGELFF.

This chain uses TRBV12-3 or TRBV12-4 with TRBJ1-5; 8 nucleotides agree with TRBD1. The J segment lost 6 bases and the V segment lost 2 bases, leaving 0 bases of the junction unmatched. The CDR3 covers 13 residues. CDR3 sequence (DNA): TGTGCCAGCAGTTTACAGGGGGCTCAGCCCCAGCATTTT. Protein: CASSLQGAQPQHF.

This clone was observed a single time. V usage is TRBV6-1 and J usage is TRBJ2-7; 10 nucleotides align to TRBD2. Germline CDR1 and CDR2: MNHNS and SASEGT. The CDR3 spans 14 residues. J lost 4 bases, V lost 4 bases, and 4 bases had no gene match. CDR3: CASSVASGSYEQYF. In DNA, the CDR3 is TGTGCCAGCAGTGTAGCTAGCGGGAGTTACGAGCAGTACTTC.

The V gene is TRBV7-3, the J gene TRBJ2-1, with 8 bases matching TRBD1. The CDR3 is made up of 15 amino acids. Germline lookup yields CDR1 SGHTA and CDR2 FQGTGA. Unmatched junction bases numbered 8, after V lost 2 bases and J lost 8 bases. The CDR3 spells CASSLGRGRTDEQFF. The CDR3 DNA is TGTGCCAGCAGCTTAGGCAGGGGGCGCACCGATGAGCAGTTCTTC.

The V call is TRBV4-1, the J call TRBJ2-5; unclear D gene. V was shortened by 1 base and J by 5 bases, with 14 bases between the two germline ends. The CDR3 loop spans 15 amino acids. From germline, CDR1 is MGHRA and CDR2 YSYEKL. CDR3 bases: TGCGCCAGCAGCCAAGGTTTTGGCCCCAGGGAGACCCAGTACTTC. This encodes CASSQGFGPRETQYF.

This chain connects TRBV5-1 to TRBJ1-5; perhaps TRBD1 as D (6 bases). V was clipped by 2 bases and J by 5 bases, with 17 bases between them. The CDR3 covers 16 residues. From germline, CDR1 is SGHRS and CDR2 YFSETQ. The CDR3 coding sequence is TGCGCCAGCAGCTTCTTCAAACAGGGTCGCGATCAGCCCCAGCATTTT. This encodes CASSFFKQGRDQPQHF.

The table lists this clone with a count of one. CDR3 amino acids: CASSLQGGSTEAFF. The DNA for the CDR3 is TGCGCCAGCAGTCTACAGGGGGGGAGCACTGAAGCTTTCTTT. The chain couples TRBV5-1 to TRBJ1-1; 8 bases align to TRBD1. The CDR3 spans 14 residues. Germline assignment: CDR1 SGHRS and CDR2 YFSETQ. Trimming took 5 bases from V and 4 from J; bases not matched to a gene: 7.

J is TRBJ2-7 and V is TRBV7-9; tentative D call: TRBD2 (7 bases). Germline V gene sequence: CDR1 SEHNR, CDR2 FQNEAQ (reference sequence). The ends were cut back, 0 bases at V and 3 bases at J, with 9 bases in the middle. The CDR3 covers 14 residues. CDR3 loop: CASSLAGGGYEQYF. CDR3 DNA sequence: TGTGCCAGCAGCTTAGCGGGAGGGGGCTACGAGCAGTACTTC.

This sequence joins TRBV29-1 and TRBJ2-7, with D tentatively TRBD1 (5 bases). With 4 bases removed from V and 2 bases from J, the gap between germline ends came to 12 bases. The CDR3 loop spans 13 amino acids. CDR1 SQVTM and CDR2 ANQGSEA come from the germline V gene. The CDR3 region has the DNA TGCAGCGTTGCTGACAGAAAAACCTACGAGCAGTACTTC. Its protein product is CSVADRKTYEQYF.

The chain employs TRBV7-2 and TRBJ2-7; 13 positions agree with TRBD2. The CDR3 is made up of 18 amino acids. V lost 0 bases to trimming and J lost 3 bases; unmatched junction nucleotides: 8. In germline, CDR1 is SGHTA, CDR2 FQGNSA. The CDR3 spells CASSLARTSGGWGYEQYF. The CDR3 coding sequence is TGTGCCAGCAGCTTAGCGAGGACTAGCGGGGGTTGGGGCTACGAGCAGTACTTC.

The CDR3: CASSYSYGTYEQYF. The CDR3 nucleotides read TGTGCCAGCAGTTACTCGTACGGTACCTACGAGCAGTACTTC. The chain combines TRBV6-5 with TRBJ2-7; D unclear. CDR1 MNHEY and CDR2 SVGAGI come from the germline V gene. Trimming shortened V by 0 bases and J by 2 bases, and 8 bases separated the two germline ends. The CDR3 sequence is 14 residues long.